This TCR beta chain was obtained from a study of cytomegalovirus exposure and HLA in healthy donors. The study's findings and limits: Usually a TCR sequence was rare, but some public TCRs were found in many donors. The TCR clusters that emerged in the first cohort tended, a later analysis found, to co-occur in the 120 or so validation repertoires. Among TCR beta chains, those listed as cytomegalovirus-associated numbered about 160.

Assay used: immunoSEQ multiplex PCR; TCRdb lists only in-frame clones, some missing. The sample contains approximately 200,000 clones, around 80% of which appear only once. After removal of 7 bases from V and 4 bases from J, the junction contained 6 bases not matched to a gene. The CDR3 contains 13 residues. CDR1 SQVTM and CDR2 ANQGSEA come from the germline V gene. Separate from the approximately 670-subject first cohort was the approximately 130-subject validation cohort, to which the donors belonged. As regards this clone: Antigen specificity is unknown.

The sequenced sample was PBMCs. The TCR was taken from a woman aged 30 to 39 in good health and CMV-seropositive. V usage is TRBV29-1 and J usage is TRBJ2-7; TRBD1 matches 11 bases. As DNA, the CDR3 is TGCAGCGCTGGGGACAGGGGGGCGTACGAGCAGTACTTC. Translation: CSAGDRGAYEQYF.